The clone carrying this T cell receptor (beta chain) has at least ten counts. The antigen is undetermined. Using its own MiXCR run on the reads, TCRdb lists one record per CDR3 protein. The data show a few hundred thousand distinct CDR3 sequences, 12% to 15% seen once. The sample comes from a study of T cell repertoires in cytomegalovirus infection. The study's findings and limits: Frequencies of public TCR beta families were cumulated, and this identified carriers of CMV plus the relevant HLA. HLA-C-restricted CMV clonotypes gave the most frequent clonotype in two of eight donors.

Looked up from germline, CDR1 is SGHTA and CDR2 is FQGNSA. The CDR3 is made up of 12 amino acids. The V call is TRBV7-2, the J call TRBJ2-2, with a possible D match to TRBD2 (6 bases). Sequencing was performed on PBMCs. This receptor was identified in a human donor in good health (CMV status not recorded). Some clones in this sample may be carry-over from other donors' samples. The CDR3 nucleotides read TGTGCAGCGACTAGGAACACCGGGGAGCTGTTTTTT. This translates into CAATRNTGELFF. The complete variable domain, with remaining parts taken from reference TRBV7-2 and TRBJ2-2, reads GAGVSQSPSNKVTEKGKDVELRCDPISGHTALYWYRQSLGQGLEFLIYFQGNSAPDKSGLPSDRFSAERTGGSVSTLTIQRTQQEDSAVYLCAATRNTGELFFGEGSRLTVL.